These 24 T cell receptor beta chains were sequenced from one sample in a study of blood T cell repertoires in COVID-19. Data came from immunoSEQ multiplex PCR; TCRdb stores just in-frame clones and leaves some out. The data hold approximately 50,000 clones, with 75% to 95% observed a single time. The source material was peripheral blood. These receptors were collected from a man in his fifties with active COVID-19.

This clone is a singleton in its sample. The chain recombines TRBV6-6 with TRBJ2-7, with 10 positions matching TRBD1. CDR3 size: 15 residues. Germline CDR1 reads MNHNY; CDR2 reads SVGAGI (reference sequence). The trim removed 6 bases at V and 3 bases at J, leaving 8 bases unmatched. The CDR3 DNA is TGTGCCAGCAGCCTTGGGACAGGGGAAGTCTACGAGCAGTACTTC. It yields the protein CASSLGTGEVYEQYF.

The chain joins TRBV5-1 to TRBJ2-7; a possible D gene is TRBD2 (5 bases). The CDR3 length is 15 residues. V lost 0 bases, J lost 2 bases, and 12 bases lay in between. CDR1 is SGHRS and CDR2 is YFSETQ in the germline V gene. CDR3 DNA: TGCGCCAGCAGCTTGGCCCCCGGGGAACCCTACGAGCAGTACTTC. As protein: CASSLAPGEPYEQYF.

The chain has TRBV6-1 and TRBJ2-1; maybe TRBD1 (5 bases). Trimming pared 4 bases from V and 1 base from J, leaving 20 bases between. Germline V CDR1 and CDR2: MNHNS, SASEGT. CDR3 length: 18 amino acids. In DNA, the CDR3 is TGTGCCAGCAGTGGACCCCTTAGGCAGGGTGGTTCCTACAATGAGCAGTTCTTC. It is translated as CASSGPLRQGGSYNEQFF.

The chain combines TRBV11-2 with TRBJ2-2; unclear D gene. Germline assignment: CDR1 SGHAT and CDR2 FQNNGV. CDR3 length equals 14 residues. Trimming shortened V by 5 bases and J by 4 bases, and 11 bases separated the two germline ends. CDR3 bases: TGTGCCAGCAGCCAACAGCTAAGCACCGGGGAGCTGTTTTTT. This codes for CASSQQLSTGELFF.

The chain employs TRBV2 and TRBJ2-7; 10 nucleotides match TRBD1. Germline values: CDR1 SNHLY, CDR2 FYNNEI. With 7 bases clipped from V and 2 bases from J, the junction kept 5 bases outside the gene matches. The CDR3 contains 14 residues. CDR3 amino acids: CASIPGTGAYEQYF. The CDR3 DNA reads TGTGCCAGCATCCCAGGGACAGGGGCCTACGAGCAGTACTTC.

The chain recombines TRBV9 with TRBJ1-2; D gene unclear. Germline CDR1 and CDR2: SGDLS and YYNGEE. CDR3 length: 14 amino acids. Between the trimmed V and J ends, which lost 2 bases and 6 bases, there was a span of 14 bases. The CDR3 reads CASSVGLGRDGYTF. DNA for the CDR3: TGTGCCAGCAGCGTTGGACTGGGGAGGGATGGCTACACCTTC.

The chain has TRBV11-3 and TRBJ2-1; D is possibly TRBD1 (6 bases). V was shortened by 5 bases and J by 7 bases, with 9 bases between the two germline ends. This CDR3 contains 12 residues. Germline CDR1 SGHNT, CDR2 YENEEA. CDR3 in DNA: TGTGCCAGCAGCCGGACAGAAAATGAGCAGTTCTTC. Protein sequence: CASSRTENEQFF.

The CDR3 spells CASSLAAPSRDTQYF. The CDR3 region has the DNA TGCGCCAGCAGCTTGGCCGCACCTAGCCGAGATACGCAGTATTTT. The chain is built from TRBV5-1 and TRBJ2-3; a weak D match, TRBD2 (5 bases). V lost 0 bases to trimming and J lost 5 bases, with 13 bases between them. Germline V gives CDR1 SGHRS, CDR2 YFSETQ. The CDR3 contains 15 residues.

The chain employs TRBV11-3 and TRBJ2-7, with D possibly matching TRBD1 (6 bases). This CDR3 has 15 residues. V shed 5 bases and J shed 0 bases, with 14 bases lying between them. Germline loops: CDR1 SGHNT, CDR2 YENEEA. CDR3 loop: CASSDGGQPSYEQYF. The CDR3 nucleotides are TGTGCCAGCAGCGACGGTGGACAGCCCTCCTACGAGCAGTACTTC.

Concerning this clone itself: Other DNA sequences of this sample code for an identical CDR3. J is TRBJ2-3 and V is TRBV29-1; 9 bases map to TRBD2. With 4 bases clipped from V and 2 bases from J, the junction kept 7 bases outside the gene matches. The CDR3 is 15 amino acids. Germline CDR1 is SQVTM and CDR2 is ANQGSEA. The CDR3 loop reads CSVVPAGGPTDTQYF. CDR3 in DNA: TGCAGCGTTGTACCAGCGGGGGGTCCCACAGATACGCAGTATTTT.

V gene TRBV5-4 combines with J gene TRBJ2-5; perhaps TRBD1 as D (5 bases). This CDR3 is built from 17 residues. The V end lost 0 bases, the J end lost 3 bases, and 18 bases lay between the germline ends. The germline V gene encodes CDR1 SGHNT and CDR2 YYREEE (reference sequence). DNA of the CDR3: TGTGCCAGCAGCTTGGCGGACCACAGGTTCCAGGAAGAGACCCAGTACTTC. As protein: CASSLADHRFQEETQYF.

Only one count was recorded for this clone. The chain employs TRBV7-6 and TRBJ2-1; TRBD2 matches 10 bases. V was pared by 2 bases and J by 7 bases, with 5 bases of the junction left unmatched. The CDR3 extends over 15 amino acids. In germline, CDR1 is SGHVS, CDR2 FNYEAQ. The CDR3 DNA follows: TGTGCCAGCAGCTTAAAGACTAGCGGGTCTAATGAGCAGTTCTTC. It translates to CASSLKTSGSNEQFF. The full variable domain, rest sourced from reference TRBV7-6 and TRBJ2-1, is GAGVSQSPRYKVTKRGQDVALRCDPISGHVSLYWYRQALGQGPEFLTYFNYEAQQDKSGLPNDRFSAERPEGSISTLTIQRTEQRDSAMYRCASSLKTSGSNEQFFGPGTRLTVL.

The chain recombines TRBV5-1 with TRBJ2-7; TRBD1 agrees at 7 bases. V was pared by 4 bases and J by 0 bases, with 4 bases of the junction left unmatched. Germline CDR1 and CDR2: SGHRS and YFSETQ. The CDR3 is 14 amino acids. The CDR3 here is CASSLRQGSYEQYF. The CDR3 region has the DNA TGCGCCAGCAGCCTAAGACAGGGCTCCTACGAGCAGTACTTC.

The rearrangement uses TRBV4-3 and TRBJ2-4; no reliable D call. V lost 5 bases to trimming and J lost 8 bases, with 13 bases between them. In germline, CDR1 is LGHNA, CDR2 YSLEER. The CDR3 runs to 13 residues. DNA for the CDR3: TGCGCCAGCAGCATGAGTCTTACGTACATTCAGTACTTC. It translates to CASSMSLTYIQYF.

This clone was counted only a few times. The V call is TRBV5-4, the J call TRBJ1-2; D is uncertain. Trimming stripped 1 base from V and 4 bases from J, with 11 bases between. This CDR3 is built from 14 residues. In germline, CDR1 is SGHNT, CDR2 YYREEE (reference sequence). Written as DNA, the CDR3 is TGTGCCAGCAGCTTGTTCGGGGAGATCTATGGCTACACCTTC. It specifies CASSLFGEIYGYTF.

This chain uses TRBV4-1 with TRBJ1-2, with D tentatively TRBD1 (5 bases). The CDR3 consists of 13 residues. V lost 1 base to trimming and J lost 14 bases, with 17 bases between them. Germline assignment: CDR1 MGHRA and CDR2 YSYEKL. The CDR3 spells CASSQAFGGVKTF. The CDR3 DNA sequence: TGCGCCAGCAGCCAAGCTTTCGGGGGGGTAAAAACCTTC.

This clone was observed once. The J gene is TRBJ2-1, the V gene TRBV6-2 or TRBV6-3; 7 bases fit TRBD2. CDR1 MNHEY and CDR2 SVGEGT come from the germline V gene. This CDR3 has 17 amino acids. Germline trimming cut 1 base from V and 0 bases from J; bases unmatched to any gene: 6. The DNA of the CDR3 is TGTGCCAGCAGTTACTTGGTGGGAGGGCCCTCCTACAATGAGCAGTTCTTC. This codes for CASSYLVGGPSYNEQFF.

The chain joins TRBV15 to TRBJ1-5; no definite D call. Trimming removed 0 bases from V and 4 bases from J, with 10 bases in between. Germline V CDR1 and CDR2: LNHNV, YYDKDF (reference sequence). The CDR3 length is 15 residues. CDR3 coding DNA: TGTGCCACCAGCAGAGATCGGAGGGCGAATCAGCCCCAGCATTTT. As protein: CATSRDRRANQPQHF. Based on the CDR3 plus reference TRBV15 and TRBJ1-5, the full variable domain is DAMVIQNPRYQVTQFGKPVTLSCSQTLNHNVMYWYQQKSSQAPKLLFHYYDKDFNNEADTPDNFQSRRPNTSFCFLDIRSPGLGDTAMYLCATSRDRRANQPQHFGDGTRLSIL.

The CDR3 is CASSSGLAGRETQYF. CDR3 sequence (DNA): TGTGCCAGCAGTTCCGGACTAGCGGGGAGGGAAACGCAGTATTTT. The chain combines TRBV6-2 or TRBV6-3 with TRBJ2-3, with 12 bases aligning to TRBD2. V shed 4 bases and J 9 bases; nucleotides not matched to a gene: 8. Germline CDR1 reads MNHEY; CDR2 reads SVGEGT. The CDR3 runs 15 residues.

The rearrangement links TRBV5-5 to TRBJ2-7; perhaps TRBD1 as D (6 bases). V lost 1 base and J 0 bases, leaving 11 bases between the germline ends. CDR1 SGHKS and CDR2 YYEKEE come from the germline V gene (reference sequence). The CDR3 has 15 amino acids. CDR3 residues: CASSLWDKSSYEQYF. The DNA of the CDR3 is TGTGCCAGCAGCTTGTGGGACAAAAGCTCCTACGAGCAGTACTTC.

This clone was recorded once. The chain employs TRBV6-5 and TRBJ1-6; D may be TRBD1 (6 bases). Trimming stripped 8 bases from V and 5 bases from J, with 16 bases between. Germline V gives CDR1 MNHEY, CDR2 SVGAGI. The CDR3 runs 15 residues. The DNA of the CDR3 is TGTGCCAGCGGAACCGCGACAGGTGATAATTCACCCCTCCACTTT. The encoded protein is CASGTATGDNSPLHF.

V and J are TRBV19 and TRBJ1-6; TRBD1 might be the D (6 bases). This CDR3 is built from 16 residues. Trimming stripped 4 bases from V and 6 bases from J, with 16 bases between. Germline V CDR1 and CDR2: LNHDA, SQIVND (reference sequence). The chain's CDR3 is CASSRSSGGVNSPLHF. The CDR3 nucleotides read TGTGCCAGTAGTAGAAGTTCGGGGGGCGTTAATTCACCCCTCCACTTT.

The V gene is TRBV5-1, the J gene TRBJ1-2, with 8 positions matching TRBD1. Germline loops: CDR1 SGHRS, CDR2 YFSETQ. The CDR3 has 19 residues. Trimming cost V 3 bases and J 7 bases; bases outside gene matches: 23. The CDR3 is CASSSVTGTGYRRSAGYTF. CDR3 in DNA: TGCGCCAGCAGCTCCGTTACCGGGACAGGCTATCGGAGGTCGGCTGGCTACACCTTC.

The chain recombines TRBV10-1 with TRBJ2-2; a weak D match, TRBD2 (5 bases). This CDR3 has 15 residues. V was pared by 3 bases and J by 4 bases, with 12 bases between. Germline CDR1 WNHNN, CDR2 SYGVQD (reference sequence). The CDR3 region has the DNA TGCGCCAGCAGTGATCGGGGAGTCGGCACCGGGGAGCTGTTTTTT. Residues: CASSDRGVGTGELFF.